This T cell receptor (beta chain) was sequenced for a study of OX40 agonist ivuxolimab in advanced cancers. Study at large: The eligibility criteria allowed prior anti-PD-1, anti-PD-L1 or anti-CTLA-4 therapy, and around 40% had some.

Whole-study results and caveats: Still undetermined is the antigen specificity of the expanded peripheral T cells. Averaging showed that CD8+ T cells had more expanded clones than CD4+ did.

This CDR3 has 15 residues. Germline values: CDR1 SGHKS, CDR2 YYEKEE (reference sequence). Trimming removed 0 bases at V and 0 bases at J, with 8 bases between. Remarks on this clone: The antigen is unknown.

Autoimmune disease history or systemic immunosuppression disqualified patients. The repertoire was sequenced with immunoSEQ multiplex PCR; TCRdb's copy has only in-frame clones and lacks some. This sample carries 65,000 to 85,000 clones, more than 75% of them seen once, and the ten largest clones take 3.5% to 5%. The J gene is TRBJ2-3, the V gene TRBV5-5; possible D gene TRBD2, 6 bases. Sequences were derived from CD4+ or CD8+ T cells sorted from blood, sampled in a trial of the OX40 agonist ivuxolimab. The TCR originated in an adult with an advanced solid tumor such as melanoma, head and neck, liver or kidney cancer. The CDR3 DNA reads TGTGCCAGCAGCTTGGGGGCGGGAAGCACAGATACGCAGTATTTT. Translation gives CASSLGAGSTDTQYF.